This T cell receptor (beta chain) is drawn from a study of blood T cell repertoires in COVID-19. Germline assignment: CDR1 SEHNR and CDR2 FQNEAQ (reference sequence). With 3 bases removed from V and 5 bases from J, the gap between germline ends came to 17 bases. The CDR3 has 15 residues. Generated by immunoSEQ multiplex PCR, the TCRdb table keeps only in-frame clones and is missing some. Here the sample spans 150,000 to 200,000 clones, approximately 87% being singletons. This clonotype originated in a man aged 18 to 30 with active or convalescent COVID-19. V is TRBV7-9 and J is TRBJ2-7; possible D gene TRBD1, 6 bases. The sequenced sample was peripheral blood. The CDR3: CASSFPQGLGDEQYF. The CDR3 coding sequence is TGTGCCAGCAGCTTCCCCCAGGGGTTAGGGGACGAGCAGTACTTC.